This TCR beta chain was identified during a study of CD8 T cells in ankylosing spondylitis. Study-level findings and limits: What seemed typical of ankylosing spondylitis blood was a TCR beta motif built from eight highly homologous variants. Reactive arthritis synovial fluid and blood previously showed some of these motif variants.

Quantitative 5'-RACE with molecular barcodes produced the TCR beta libraries. TCRdb re-derived calls from the 5' RACE reads in MiXCR, one entry per CDR3 protein. The profile shows approximately 150,000 distinct CDR3 sequences, over 15% of them singletons. Turning to this clonotype: The antigen is undetermined.

Specimen: blood, either unsorted or a sorted T cell fraction (not recorded which). This sequence was found in a male donor with ankylosing spondylitis.

The CDR3 DNA reads TGCGCCAGCAGCCCTAAACGGACTAGCGGGAGTATACCCGGGGAGCTGTTTTTT. This translates into CASSPKRTSGSIPGELFF. The chain combines TRBV5-1 with TRBJ2-2, with 13 bases fitting TRBD2. Germline assignment: CDR1 SGHRS and CDR2 YFSETQ. V lost 4 bases and J lost 6; bases outside the gene matches: 12. The CDR3 has 18 residues.